Each of the 27 T cell receptor beta chains below was sequenced from the same sample in a study of tumor-infiltrating lymphocytes in localized non-small cell lung cancer. Libraries were prepared by immunoSEQ multiplex PCR; TCRdb keeps only in-frame clonotypes and omits some of them. Here the sample spans under 15,000 clones, less than 90% being singletons. Sequences were obtained from lung tumor tissue. The receptors come from a human donor with non-small cell lung cancer.

This chain uses TRBV29-1 with TRBJ2-7; possibly TRBD1 for D (5 bases). The V end lost 0 bases, the J end lost 2 bases, and 11 bases lay between the germline ends. CDR3 size: 14 residues. Per germline, CDR1 SQVTM and CDR2 ANQGSEA. CDR3 protein: CSVEDDSQAYEQYF. DNA for the CDR3: TGCAGCGTTGAAGACGACAGCCAAGCCTACGAGCAGTACTTC.

CDR3 DNA: TGCAGCGTTCGCAGAGATAATGAAAAACTGTTTTTT. Translated, it gives CSVRRDNEKLFF. The chain couples TRBV29-1 to TRBJ1-4; D not resolved. The CDR3 length is 12 residues. V was shortened by 5 bases and J by 4 bases, with 8 bases between the two germline ends. Germline assignment: CDR1 SQVTM and CDR2 ANQGSEA.

J is TRBJ1-2 and V is TRBV5-6, with D unresolved. Trimming took 4 bases from V and 13 from J, leaving 23 bases between them. Germline V lookup: CDR1 SGHDT, CDR2 YYEEEE. The CDR3 covers 14 residues. The CDR3 spells CASSRPSPTDTGTF. The CDR3, as DNA: TGTGCCAGCAGCCGTCCGTCCCCGACGGATACGGGCACCTTC.

The V and J genes are TRBV19 and TRBJ1-2, with 7 positions matching TRBD1. This CDR3 is built from 15 residues. The V segment lost 3 bases and the J segment 3 bases; nucleotides outside the gene matches: 7. The V gene's germline CDR1 is LNHDA and CDR2 SQIVND (reference sequence). CDR3 DNA: TGTGCCAGTAGTATGGGGACAGACGCCCACTATGGCTACACCTTC. Residues: CASSMGTDAHYGYTF.

The count of this clone is one. The chain employs TRBV6-5 and TRBJ1-3; maybe TRBD1 (6 bases). The CDR3 spans 14 residues. Germline V lookup: CDR1 MNHEY, CDR2 SVGAGI. V was cut by 5 bases and J by 2 bases, with 10 bases left in between. CDR3 region: CASSQRTAGNTIYF. CDR3 DNA: TGTGCCAGCAGTCAACGGACAGCTGGAAACACCATATATTTT.

This clone was recorded only once. The J gene is TRBJ1-2, the V gene TRBV6-5; unclear D gene. Germline CDR1 reads MNHEY; CDR2 reads SVGAGI. V shed 6 bases and J shed 6 bases, with 14 bases lying between them. This CDR3 region has 13 residues. DNA of the CDR3: TGTGCCAGCAGACTGGGCGCCACGCATGGCTACACCTTC. Amino acid sequence: CASRLGATHGYTF.

The chain is built from TRBV5-5 and TRBJ1-5, with D perhaps TRBD1 (5 bases). V lost 4 bases to trimming and J lost 4 bases, with 12 bases between them. Germline V gene sequence: CDR1 SGHKS, CDR2 YYEKEE (reference sequence). The CDR3 is 14 amino acids. The CDR3 DNA reads TGTGCCAGCAGCCCCGAGGGGCGAAATCAGCCCCAGCATTTT. Amino acids: CASSPEGRNQPQHF. Together with reference TRBV5-5 and TRBJ1-5, the CDR3 gives the full variable domain: DAGVTQSPTHLIKTRGQQVTLRCSPISGHKSVSWYQQVLGQGPQFIFQYYEKEERGRGNFPDRFSARQFPNYSSELNVNALLLGDSALYLCASSPEGRNQPQHFGDGTRLSIL.

The chain employs TRBV7-8 and TRBJ1-2, with D unclear. The CDR3 has 13 amino acids. Germline lookup yields CDR1 SGHVS and CDR2 FQNEAQ. Trimming took off 2 bases at V and 0 bases at J, with 4 bases between the two ends. CDR3 nucleotides: TGTGCCAGCAGCTTACCACCTAACTATGGCTACACCTTC. As protein: CASSLPPNYGYTF.

The chain combines TRBV6-5 with TRBJ1-2, with D possibly matching TRBD1 (5 bases). The V gene's germline CDR1 is MNHEY and CDR2 SVGAGI. Trimming left V 5 bases short and J 0 bases short, with 10 bases between. This CDR3 is 14 amino acids long. The DNA for the CDR3 is TGTGCCAGCAGTCTCAGGGAGACTAACTATGGCTACACCTTC. Protein: CASSLRETNYGYTF.

The rearrangement uses TRBV7-2 and TRBJ1-1, with TRBD1 matching over 7 bases. CDR1 is SGHTA and CDR2 is FQGNSA in the germline V gene. This CDR3 contains 12 residues. V trimming: 7 bases; J trimming: 12 bases; junction bases outside the gene matches: 11. CDR3: CASTKGTGVSFF. The CDR3 region has the DNA TGTGCCAGCACCAAGGGCACAGGGGTATCTTTCTTT.

The chain is built from TRBV6-1 and TRBJ2-2; no reliable D call. The germline gives CDR1 MNHNS, CDR2 SASEGT. V was pared by 5 bases and J by 6 bases, with 10 bases between. The CDR3 is 13 residues long. The CDR3 loop reads CASSLRRAGELFF. CDR3 bases: TGTGCCAGCAGTTTACGAAGGGCCGGGGAGCTGTTTTTT.

The rearrangement uses TRBV5-8 and TRBJ1-1, with a possible D match to TRBD1 (5 bases). CDR1 SGHTS and CDR2 YDEGEE come from the germline V gene. V lost 0 bases and J 0 bases, leaving 24 bases between the germline ends. The CDR3 loop spans 20 amino acids. The chain's CDR3 is CASSLGNPIEGLLMNTEAFF. CDR3 nucleotide sequence: TGTGCCAGCAGCTTGGGAAACCCCATCGAGGGACTCTTGATGAACACTGAAGCTTTCTTT.

This chain joins TRBV7-9 and TRBJ2-3, with D unresolved. CDR1 is SEHNR and CDR2 is FQNEAQ in the germline V gene (reference sequence). V was cut by 5 bases and J by 0 bases, with 9 bases left in between. The CDR3 covers 14 residues. DNA of the CDR3: TGTGCCAGCAGCCCCGAAGTGAGCACAGATACGCAGTATTTT. Its protein is CASSPEVSTDTQYF.

The J gene is TRBJ2-1, the V gene TRBV7-2, with D maybe TRBD1 (7 bases). The germline V gene encodes CDR1 SGHTA and CDR2 FQGNSA. V was shortened by 5 bases and J by 2 bases, with 16 bases between the two germline ends. The length of the CDR3 is 16 residues. CDR3 residues: CASSLRGTETYNEQFF. CDR3 nucleotides: TGTGCCAGCAGCCTCCGGGGGACAGAGACCTACAATGAGCAGTTCTTC.

The chain uses TRBV4-2 and TRBJ1-2; a weak D match, TRBD1 (5 bases). Germline V gene sequence: CDR1 LGHNA, CDR2 YNFKEQ. With 0 bases removed from V and 4 bases from J, the gap between germline ends came to 12 bases. The CDR3 is made up of 15 amino acids. The CDR3 coding sequence is TGTGCCAGCAGCCAAGAGCAGGGTAATACCTATGGCTACACCTTC. Amino acids: CASSQEQGNTYGYTF.

By proportion, this clone is medium-sized (0.01 to 0.1%). The chain employs TRBV7-2 and TRBJ2-2, with no clear D. CDR1 SGHTA and CDR2 FQGNSA come from the germline V gene. The CDR3 spans 16 residues. V gave up 1 base and J gave up 4 bases, with 13 bases separating them. DNA for the CDR3: TGTGCCAGCAGCTTAGGGGTGGGTAGGGTCACCGGGGAGCTGTTTTTT. Translation gives CASSLGVGRVTGELFF.

This clone showed up just once. The V and J genes are TRBV29-1 and TRBJ2-7, with a tentative D call TRBD2 (6 bases). CDR1 is SQVTM and CDR2 is ANQGSEA in the germline V gene. V was pared by 4 bases and J by 7 bases, with 20 bases between. The CDR3 sequence is 14 residues long. The CDR3 loop reads CSVARREILTEQYF. The DNA for the CDR3 is TGCAGCGTTGCCCGCCGGGAGATCCTCACGGAGCAGTACTTC.

This clone is labeled as medium-sized. The CDR3 DNA reads TGTGCCAGCAGCTTATCGCGACAGGGATTCTACGAGCAGTACTTC. It specifies CASSLSRQGFYEQYF. J is TRBJ2-7 and V is TRBV7-6; 7 bases fit TRBD1. Germline V gene lookup returns CDR1 SGHVS and CDR2 FNYEAQ. With 2 bases clipped from V and 3 bases from J, the junction kept 7 bases outside the gene matches. The CDR3 totals 15 residues.

The chain combines TRBV11-2 with TRBJ1-2; perhaps TRBD1 as D (6 bases). Per germline, CDR1 SGHAT and CDR2 FQNNGV. V was trimmed by 0 bases and J by 4 bases, leaving 9 bases between them. The CDR3 contains 14 residues. The CDR3 region is CASSLERQAYGYTF. The DNA of the CDR3 is TGTGCCAGCAGCTTAGAAAGACAGGCCTATGGCTACACCTTC.

The chain employs TRBV5-8 and TRBJ1-1, with D perhaps matching TRBD1 (6 bases). Trimming left V 4 bases short and J 0 bases short, with 16 bases between. Germline V gene data show CDR1 as SGHTS and CDR2 as YDEGEE. CDR3 length: 16 residues. CDR3 in DNA: TGTGCCAGCAGCCCCCGGGGGCGACAGTTGAACACTGAAGCTTTCTTT. This translates into CASSPRGRQLNTEAFF.

This clone was detected only once. The rearrangement uses TRBV6-1 and TRBJ2-1; D possibly corresponds to TRBD2 (6 bases). Germline CDR1 and CDR2: MNHNS and SASEGT. This CDR3 is 11 amino acids long. The CDR3 region is CAGGTSNEQFF. The CDR3 coding sequence is TGTGCTGGAGGGACCAGCAATGAGCAGTTCTTC.

The chain recombines TRBV6-1 with TRBJ2-7; TRBD1 agrees at 11 bases. V lost 10 bases, J lost 6 bases, and 8 bases stayed unmatched. CDR3 length equals 13 residues. From germline, CDR1 is MNHNS and CDR2 SASEGT. CDR3 protein: CATSGTGGSEQYF. The CDR3 coding sequence is TGTGCCACATCCGGGACAGGGGGATCCGAGCAGTACTTC.

The chain joins TRBV10-3 to TRBJ1-5, with 8 nucleotides matching TRBD1. The ends lost 6 bases at V and 7 bases at J; junction bases unmatched: 8. CDR1 ENHRY and CDR2 SYGVKD come from the germline V gene. The CDR3 covers 14 residues. CDR3 bases: TGTGCCATCAGCCAAGGACAGGGATCCCAGCCCCAGCATTTT. This encodes CAISQGQGSQPQHF.

The chain is built from TRBV5-4 and TRBJ1-5; D not certain. CDR1 and CDR2 (germline): SGHNT, YYREEE (reference sequence). The V end was cut by 4 bases, the J end by 4 bases, with 9 bases between. CDR3 length equals 13 residues. CDR3 residues: CASSEGVNQPQHF. In DNA, the CDR3 is TGTGCCAGCAGCGAGGGAGTGAATCAGCCCCAGCATTTT.

The rearrangement joins TRBV9 to TRBJ1-1; D not certain. The length of the CDR3 is 14 residues. V lost 0 bases to trimming and J lost 4 bases, with 10 bases between them. Per germline, CDR1 SGDLS and CDR2 YYNGEE. The CDR3 is CASSVGAASTEAFF. The CDR3 bases are TGTGCCAGCAGCGTAGGGGCCGCAAGCACTGAAGCTTTCTTT.

The chain recombines TRBV5-4 with TRBJ2-3, with 12 bases matching TRBD1. The CDR3 consists of 15 residues. Losses at the gene ends were 4 bases for V and 3 bases for J; bases not matched to a gene: 3. The germline V gene has CDR1 SGHNT and CDR2 YYREEE (reference sequence). CDR3 nucleotides: TGTGCCAGCAGCAGGGACAGGGGGCAGACAGATACGCAGTATTTT. It codes for CASSRDRGQTDTQYF.

The J gene is TRBJ1-2, the V gene TRBV21-1. TRBV21-1 is shown as a pseudogene. CDR3 length: 13 amino acids. CDR3 coding DNA: TGTGCCAGCAGCTGTAAACCAATCTATGGCTACACCTTC. Translation gives CASSCKPIYGYTF.